Each of the 25 T cell receptor beta chains below was sequenced from the same sample in a study of blood T cell repertoires in COVID-19. Here immunoSEQ multiplex PCR was the method, and the copy in TCRdb shows in-frame clones only, minus some. Here the sample spans some 130,000 clones, about 89% being singletons. Specimen: peripheral blood. These receptors originate from a woman aged 70-85 years with COVID-19, enrolled during active disease.

The chain has TRBV6-6 and TRBJ1-1; D might be TRBD1 (6 bases). The V and J ends lost 6 bases and 2 bases respectively, with 10 bases between them. CDR3 length: 13 residues. CDR1 is MNHNY and CDR2 is SVGAGI in the germline V gene (reference sequence). CDR3 coding DNA: TGTGCCAGCAGCCAGGACAGAAACACTGAAGCTTTCTTT. The encoded protein is CASSQDRNTEAFF.

The rearrangement uses TRBV7-3 and TRBJ2-7, with 7 bases that match TRBD1. The CDR3 runs 15 residues. J gave up 6 bases and V 5 bases, and 13 bases lay outside the gene matches. In germline, CDR1 is SGHTA, CDR2 FQGTGA. CDR3 in DNA: TGTGCCAGCAGCGAACTTCCGGGACAGCCCTCCGAGCAGTACTTC. This gives the protein CASSELPGQPSEQYF.

CDR3 loop: CAITSGGANTGELFF. In DNA, the CDR3 is TGTGCCATCACTAGCGGGGGGGCGAACACCGGGGAGCTGTTTTTT. The chain combines TRBV10-3 with TRBJ2-2; 12 bases agree with TRBD2. The CDR3 is made up of 15 amino acids. Germline-derived CDR1 and CDR2 are ENHRY and SYGVKD. V gave up 7 bases and J gave up 0 bases; unmatched junction bases: 0.

This clone was observed once. The V call is TRBV6-2 or TRBV6-3, the J call TRBJ1-5, with D perhaps TRBD1 (5 bases). V was trimmed by 0 bases and J by 4 bases, leaving 13 bases between them. The CDR3 is 16 amino acids. CDR1 is MNHEY, CDR2 SVGEGT, per germline. The chain's CDR3 is CASSYSDIASNQPQHF. CDR3 sequence (DNA): TGTGCCAGCAGTTACTCGGACATCGCATCTAATCAGCCCCAGCATTTT.

The chain employs TRBV28 and TRBJ1-2, with D possibly being TRBD1 (6 bases). The ends were cut back, 6 bases at V and 5 bases at J, with 13 bases in the middle. The CDR3 sequence is 13 residues long. Per the germline V gene, CDR1 is MDHEN and CDR2 is SYDVKM. The CDR3 protein is CASSLLQGYGYTF. The CDR3 DNA follows: TGTGCCAGCAGCCTCTTACAGGGTTATGGCTACACCTTC.

The genes are TRBV10-3 and TRBJ2-2; D gene unclear. The CDR3 extends over 16 amino acids. Germline-derived CDR1 and CDR2 are ENHRY and SYGVKD. The V gene lost 4 bases and the J gene lost 2 bases, with 14 bases spanning the gap. The CDR3 sequence is CAISGSFNKNTGELFF. Written as DNA, the CDR3 is TGTGCCATCAGTGGGTCCTTCAACAAAAACACCGGGGAGCTGTTTTTT.

The chain carries TRBV12-5 and TRBJ2-7; 10 bases agree with TRBD2. The CDR3 spans 19 residues. The germline V gene encodes CDR1 LGHNT and CDR2 FRNRAP. Unmatched junction bases numbered 18, after V lost 5 bases and J lost 2 bases. CDR3 sequence (DNA): TGTGCTAGTGGTCCGGACCCAAACCTAGCGGGGGCCTACCCCTACGAGCAGTACTTC. This codes for CASGPDPNLAGAYPYEQYF.

The DNA of the CDR3 is TGTGCCAGCAGAGCCGGGACTACCGCCTACAATGAGCAGTTCTTC. Translated, it gives CASRAGTTAYNEQFF. The rearrangement uses TRBV6-6 and TRBJ2-1; TRBD2 matches 7 bases. With 6 bases clipped from V and 2 bases from J, the junction kept 7 bases outside the gene matches. Germline V gene data show CDR1 as MNHNY and CDR2 as SVGAGI (reference sequence). This CDR3 is built from 15 residues.

This clone was recorded once. The chain joins TRBV5-4 to TRBJ1-3; the match to TRBD1 covers 7 bases. The CDR3 extends over 14 amino acids. Germline CDR1 and CDR2: SGHNT and YYREEE (reference sequence). The trim removed 3 bases at V and 2 bases at J, leaving 2 bases unmatched. The CDR3 region is CASSSGTAGNTIYF. CDR3 DNA sequence: TGTGCCAGCAGCTCCGGGACAGCTGGAAACACCATATATTTT.

V gene TRBV6-1 combines with J gene TRBJ1-4; D perhaps matches TRBD1 (6 bases). CDR3 length equals 15 residues. In germline, CDR1 is MNHNS, CDR2 SASEGT. Deletions cut 6 bases from V and 1 base from J, with 12 bases between. The CDR3 region has the DNA TGTGCCAGCAGGGTCCTACAGGGAACTAATGAAAAACTGTTTTTT. Its translation is CASRVLQGTNEKLFF.

The chain has TRBV29-1 and TRBJ2-2, with a possible D match to TRBD2 (7 bases). Per germline, CDR1 SQVTM and CDR2 ANQGSEA. The V and J ends lost 6 bases and 1 base respectively, with 12 bases between them. The CDR3 is made up of 14 amino acids. CDR3 sequence: CSVAGARNTGELFF. The CDR3 DNA sequence: TGCAGCGTCGCGGGGGCCAGGAACACCGGGGAGCTGTTTTTT.

The table lists this clone with a count of one. The rearrangement joins TRBV5-1 to TRBJ1-4, with 9 bases lining up with TRBD1. The CDR3 totals 17 residues. Trimming cost V 4 bases and J 3 bases; bases outside gene matches: 10. Per germline, CDR1 SGHRS and CDR2 YFSETQ. CDR3: CASSTKTGGAANEKLFF. Here the CDR3 DNA reads TGCGCCAGCAGCACTAAGACAGGGGGTGCAGCTAATGAAAAACTGTTTTTT.

This clone appeared a few times. This chain links TRBV30 with TRBJ1-2; 8 bases are a match to TRBD1. The germline gives CDR1 GTSNPN, CDR2 SVGIG (reference sequence). V lost 5 bases, J lost 4 bases, and 3 bases stayed unmatched. CDR3 length: 12 residues. CDR3 nucleotide sequence: TGTGCCTGGGGGACAGGTTTCTATGGCTACACCTTC. Translated, it gives CAWGTGFYGYTF. Full variable domain (remainder filled in from reference TRBV30 and TRBJ1-2): SQTIHQWPATLVQPVGSPLSLECTVEGTSNPNLYWYRQAAGRGLQLLFYSVGIGQISSEVPQNLSASRPQDRQFILSSKKLLLSDSGFYLCAWGTGFYGYTFGSGTRLTVV.

V is TRBV5-6 and J is TRBJ1-2, with 8 bases lining up with TRBD1. Germline CDR1 reads SGHDT; CDR2 reads YYEEEE. The ends lost 4 bases at V and 7 bases at J; junction bases unmatched: 6. The CDR3 runs 13 residues. In DNA form, the CDR3 reads TGTGCCAGCAGCATAGGACAGGGTACTGGCTACACCTTC. Translating gives CASSIGQGTGYTF.

The V gene is TRBV18, the J gene TRBJ2-1; 8 bases are a match to TRBD1. Germline-derived CDR1 and CDR2 are KGHSH and LQKENI. The junction had 7 bases not matched to a gene; V was cut back by 0 bases and J by 9 bases. The CDR3 is 15 residues long. The CDR3 DNA reads as TGTGCCAGCTCACCACCTAGGACAGGGACGGTTGAGCAGTTCTTC. This codes for CASSPPRTGTVEQFF.

This chain joins TRBV27 and TRBJ1-4; D is unresolved. With 0 bases removed from V and 5 bases from J, the gap between germline ends came to 7 bases. The CDR3 runs to 14 residues. Germline V gene lookup returns CDR1 MNHEY and CDR2 SMNVEV (reference sequence). The CDR3 sequence is CASSLSRSNEKLFF. In DNA form, the CDR3 reads TGTGCCAGCAGTTTATCTAGATCCAATGAAAAACTGTTTTTT.

The gene calls are TRBV28 and TRBJ1-1; 11 bases match TRBD1. Germline trimming cut 5 bases from V and 5 bases from J; bases unmatched to any gene: 13. This CDR3 spans 17 amino acids. Germline V gene data show CDR1 as MDHEN and CDR2 as SYDVKM. The CDR3 DNA reads as TGTGCCAGCAGTCTACCACGGACAGGGGGCCGAGGGACTGAAGCTTTCTTT. Protein product: CASSLPRTGGRGTEAFF. The full variable domain, completed using reference TRBV28 and TRBJ1-1, is DVKVTQSSRYLVKRTGEKVFLECVQDMDHENMFWYRQDPGLGLRLIYFSYDVKMKEKGDIPEGYSVSREKKERFSLILESASTNQTSMYLCASSLPRTGGRGTEAFFGQGTRLTVV.

There are a few counts of this clone. The rearrangement links TRBV5-1 to TRBJ1-2; 11 bases map to TRBD1. In germline, CDR1 is SGHRS, CDR2 YFSETQ. This CDR3 has 15 residues. With V trimmed by 4 bases and J by 6 bases, 8 bases remained unmatched. The CDR3 bases are TGCGCCAGCAGCCTACCCGGACAGGGGGCAAATGGCTACACCTTC. Protein: CASSLPGQGANGYTF.

As regards this clone: The germline gene is not matched at one end of the junction; a read error may be the cause. This chain connects TRBV7-7 to TRBJ2-2; TRBD2 aligns across 10 bases. Germline V lookup: CDR1 SSHAT, CDR2 FNYEAQ (reference sequence). The CDR3 is made up of 15 amino acids. Written as DNA, the CDR3 is TGTGCTAGCAGCTCTGGGACTAGCGAAGGCGGGGAGCTGTTTTTT. The encoded protein is CASSSGTSEGGELFF.

The chain links TRBV2 to TRBJ1-5, with D hard to call. The CDR3 has 14 residues. V lost 4 bases and J 3 bases, leaving 10 bases between the germline ends. Germline-derived CDR1 and CDR2 are SNHLY and FYNNEI. CDR3 sequence reads: CASSGSGVNQPQHF. The DNA for the CDR3 is TGTGCCAGCAGTGGGTCCGGGGTCAATCAGCCCCAGCATTTT.

The chain couples TRBV27 to TRBJ1-2; possible D gene TRBD1, 6 bases. V gave up 2 bases and J gave up 0 bases, with 16 bases separating them. Germline CDR1 is MNHEY and CDR2 is SMNVEV (reference sequence). The CDR3 is made up of 17 amino acids. CDR3 loop: CASSLRPSGGPNYGYTF. DNA for the CDR3: TGTGCCAGCAGTTTACGCCCCTCGGGGGGGCCTAACTATGGCTACACCTTC.

J is TRBJ2-2 and V is TRBV2; a weak D match, TRBD1 (6 bases). The length of the CDR3 is 15 residues. V dropped 6 bases and J dropped 0 bases, with 11 bases sitting between them. The V gene's germline CDR1 is SNHLY and CDR2 FYNNEI. This CDR3 is CASRPDRSNTGELFF. CDR3 DNA: TGTGCCAGCAGACCCGACAGGTCGAACACCGGGGAGCTGTTTTTT.

The gene calls are TRBV6-1 and TRBJ2-4; no clear D. Between the trimmed V and J ends, which lost 2 bases and 15 bases, there was a span of 20 bases. The V gene's germline CDR1 is MNHNS and CDR2 SASEGT. The CDR3 runs 14 residues. CDR3 protein: CASSESRILSSGYF. The CDR3 bases are TGTGCCAGCAGTGAATCCCGGATCCTAAGCTCGGGGTACTTC.

This sequence joins TRBV18 and TRBJ2-1, with a possible D match to TRBD2 (6 bases). The V end was cut by 0 bases, the J end by 3 bases, with 6 bases between. This CDR3 region has 14 residues. CDR1 and CDR2 from the germline V gene are KGHSH and LQKENI. CDR3 in DNA: TGTGCCAGCTCACCACCGCGGGGCTACAATGAGCAGTTCTTC. Amino acids: CASSPPRGYNEQFF.

V gene TRBV7-2 combines with J gene TRBJ1-5, with TRBD1 as a possible D gene (5 bases). The V end was cut by 1 base, the J end by 5 bases, with 12 bases between. Germline V gene data show CDR1 as SGHTA and CDR2 as FQGNSA. This CDR3 comprises 15 residues. The CDR3 DNA sequence: TGTGCCAGCAGCTTAGAAGCAGGGTTGGATCAGCCCCAGCATTTT. This codes for CASSLEAGLDQPQHF.